This record concerns one T cell receptor (beta chain) sequence. Its antigen is not identified. Every donor, a Caucasian adult, lived in Nashville, Tennessee. The authors distributed each subset's genomic DNA evenly over several immunoSEQ plates. As processed by the authors: Because ImmunoSEQ provided only junction sequences with no quality scores, the filtering differed. Assay used: immunoSEQ multiplex PCR; TCRdb lists only in-frame clones, some missing. D and trimming come from the DNA, and the V and J calls and clone size come from that table. The top ten hold under 0.15% of the sample, which has millions of clones, just over 90% seen once. The data derive from a study of shared clonotypes between healthy human individuals. Study outcomes and limitations: Compared with memory subsets, naive subsets generally had larger estimated richness.

CDR3 length: 16 amino acids. Per the germline V gene, CDR1 is MDHEN and CDR2 is SYDVKM. Trimming shortened V by 9 bases and J by 4 bases, and 21 bases separated the two germline ends. J is TRBJ2-2 and V is TRBV28; TRBD2 might be the D (6 bases). The TCR sequence derives from a man between 18 and 29 years old in good health. The sample comprised naive CD4+ T cells sorted from blood. As to subset: CD45RA+ positively selected. The CDR3 protein is CASSLLGTWGTGELFF. The CDR3 DNA is TGTGCCAGTTCCCTTTTGGGGACTTGGGGCACCGGGGAGCTGTTTTTT.